The TCR beta chain under discussion was sequenced for a study of blood T cell repertoires in COVID-19. V dropped 1 base and J dropped 3; count of bases not matched to a gene: 2. CDR3 length: 14 residues. Germline CDR1 LGHDT, CDR2 YNNKEL (reference sequence). Repertoires were generated with immunoSEQ multiplex PCR, while TCRdb's copy carries only in-frame clones and drops some. Here the sample spans around 190,000 clones, about nine tenths being singletons. Allocation to cohorts depended on clinical history reported by the participants. Source material: PBMCs or T cells enriched from blood (not recorded which). This chain joins TRBV3-1 (or the pseudogene TRBV3-2) and TRBJ2-7; 8 bases are shared with TRBD2. The clonotype originates from a young man with acute COVID-19. DNA of the CDR3: TGTGCCAGCAGCCAAGCGGGAGGGAACTACGAGCAGTACTTC. Translation: CASSQAGGNYEQYF.